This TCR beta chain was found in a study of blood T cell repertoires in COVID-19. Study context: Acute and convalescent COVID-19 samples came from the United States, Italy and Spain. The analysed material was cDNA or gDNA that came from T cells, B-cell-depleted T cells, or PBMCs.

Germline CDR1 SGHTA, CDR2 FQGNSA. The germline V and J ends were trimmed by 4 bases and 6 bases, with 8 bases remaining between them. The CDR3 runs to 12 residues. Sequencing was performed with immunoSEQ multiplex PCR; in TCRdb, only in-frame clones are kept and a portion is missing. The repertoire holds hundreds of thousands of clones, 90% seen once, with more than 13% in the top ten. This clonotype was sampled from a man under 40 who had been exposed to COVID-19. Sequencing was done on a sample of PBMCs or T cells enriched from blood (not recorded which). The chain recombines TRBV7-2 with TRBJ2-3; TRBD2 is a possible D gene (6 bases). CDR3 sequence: CASSSRGDTQYF. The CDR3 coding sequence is TGTGCCAGCAGCTCCCGGGGGGATACGCAGTATTTT. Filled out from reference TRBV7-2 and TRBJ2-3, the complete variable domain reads GAGVSQSPSNKVTEKGKDVELRCDPISGHTALYWYRQSLGQGLEFLIYFQGNSAPDKSGLPSDRFSAERTGGSVSTLTIQRTQQEDSAVYLCASSSRGDTQYFGPGTRLTVL.